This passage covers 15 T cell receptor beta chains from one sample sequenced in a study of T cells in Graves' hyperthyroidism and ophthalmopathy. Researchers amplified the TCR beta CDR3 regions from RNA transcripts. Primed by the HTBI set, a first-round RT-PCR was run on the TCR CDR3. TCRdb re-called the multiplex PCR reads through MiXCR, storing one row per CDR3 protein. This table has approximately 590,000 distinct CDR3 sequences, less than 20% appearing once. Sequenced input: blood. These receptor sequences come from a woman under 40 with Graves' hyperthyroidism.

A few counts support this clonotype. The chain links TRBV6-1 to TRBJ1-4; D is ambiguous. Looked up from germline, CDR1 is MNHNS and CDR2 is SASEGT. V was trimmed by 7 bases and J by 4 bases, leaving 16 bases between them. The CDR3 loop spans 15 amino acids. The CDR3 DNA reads TGTGCCAGCAATTTCCTGCGGGCAGATAATGAAAAACTGTTTTTT. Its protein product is CASNFLRADNEKLFF.

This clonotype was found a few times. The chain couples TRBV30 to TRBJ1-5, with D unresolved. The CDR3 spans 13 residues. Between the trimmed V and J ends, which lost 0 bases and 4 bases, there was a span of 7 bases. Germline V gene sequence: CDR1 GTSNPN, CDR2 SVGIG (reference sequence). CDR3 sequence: CAWSVDTNQPQHF. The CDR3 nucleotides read TGTGCCTGGAGTGTTGACACTAATCAGCCCCAGCATTTT.

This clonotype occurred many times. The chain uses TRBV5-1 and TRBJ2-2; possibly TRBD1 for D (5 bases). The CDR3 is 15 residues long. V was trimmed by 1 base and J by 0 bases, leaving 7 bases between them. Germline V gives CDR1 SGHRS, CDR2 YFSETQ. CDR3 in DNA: TGCGCCAGCAGCTTGCACAGGACGAACACCGGGGAGCTGTTTTTT. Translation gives CASSLHRTNTGELFF.

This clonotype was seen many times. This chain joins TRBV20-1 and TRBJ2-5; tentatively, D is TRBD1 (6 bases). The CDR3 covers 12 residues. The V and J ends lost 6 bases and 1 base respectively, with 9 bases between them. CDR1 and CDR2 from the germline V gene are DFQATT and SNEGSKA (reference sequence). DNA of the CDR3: TGCAGTGCCAACAGGGCCCAAGAGACCCAGTACTTC. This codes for CSANRAQETQYF.

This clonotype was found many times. The CDR3 DNA is TGTGCCAGCTCCCCGACCGGGACTACTTCCTACGAGCAGTACTTC. Protein product: CASSPTGTTSYEQYF. The chain combines TRBV18 with TRBJ2-7; 7 bases are a match to TRBD2. CDR1 KGHSH and CDR2 LQKENI come from the germline V gene. Unmatched junction bases numbered 9, after V lost 6 bases and J lost 1 base. This CDR3 comprises 15 residues.

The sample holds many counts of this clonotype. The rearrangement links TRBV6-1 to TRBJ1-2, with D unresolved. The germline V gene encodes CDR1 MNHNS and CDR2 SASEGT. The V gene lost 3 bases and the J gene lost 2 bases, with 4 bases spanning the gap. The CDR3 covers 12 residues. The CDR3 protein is CASSDTNYGYTF. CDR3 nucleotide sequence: TGTGCCAGCAGTGACACGAACTATGGCTACACCTTC.

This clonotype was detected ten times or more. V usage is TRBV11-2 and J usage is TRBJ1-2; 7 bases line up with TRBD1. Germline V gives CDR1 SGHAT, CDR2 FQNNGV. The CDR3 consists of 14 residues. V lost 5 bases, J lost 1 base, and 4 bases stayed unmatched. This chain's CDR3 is CASSRGDSNYGYTF. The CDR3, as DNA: TGTGCCAGCAGCCGGGGGGACAGTAACTATGGCTACACCTTC.

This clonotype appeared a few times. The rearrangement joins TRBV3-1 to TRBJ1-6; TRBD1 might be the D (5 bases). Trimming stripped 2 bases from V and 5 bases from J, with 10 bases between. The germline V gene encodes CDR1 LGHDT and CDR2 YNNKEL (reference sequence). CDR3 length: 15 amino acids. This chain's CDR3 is CASSQWGYDNSPLHF. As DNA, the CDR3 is TGTGCCAGCAGCCAATGGGGGTACGATAATTCACCCCTCCACTTT.

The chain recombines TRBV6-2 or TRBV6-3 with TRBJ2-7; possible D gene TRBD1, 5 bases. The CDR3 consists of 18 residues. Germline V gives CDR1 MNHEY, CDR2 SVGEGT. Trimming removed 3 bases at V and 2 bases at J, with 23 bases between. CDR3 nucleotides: TGTGCCAGCAGTTATCCGAGGCAGGCCCCAGGACACCCCTACGAGCAGTACTTC. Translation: CASSYPRQAPGHPYEQYF.

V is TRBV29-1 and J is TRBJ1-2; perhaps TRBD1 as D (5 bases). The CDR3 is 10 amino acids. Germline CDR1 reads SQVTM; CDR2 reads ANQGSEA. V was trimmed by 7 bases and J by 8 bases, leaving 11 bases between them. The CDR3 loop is CSEIRVGYTF. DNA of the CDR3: TGCAGCGAAATCAGGGTGGGCTACACCTTC.

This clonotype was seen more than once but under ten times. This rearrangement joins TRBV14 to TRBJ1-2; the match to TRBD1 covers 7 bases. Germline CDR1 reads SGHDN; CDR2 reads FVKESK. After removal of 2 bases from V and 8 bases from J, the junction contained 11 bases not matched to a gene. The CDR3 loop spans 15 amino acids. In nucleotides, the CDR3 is TGTGCCAGCAGCCAAAAAGGGGGCGCGTTGCGGGGCTACACCTTC. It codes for CASSQKGGALRGYTF.

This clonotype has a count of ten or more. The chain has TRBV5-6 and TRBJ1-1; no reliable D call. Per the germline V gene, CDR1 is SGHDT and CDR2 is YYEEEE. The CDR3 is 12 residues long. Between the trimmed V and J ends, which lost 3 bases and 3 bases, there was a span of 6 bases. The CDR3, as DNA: TGTGCCAGCAGCTGGAAAGACACTGAAGCTTTCTTT. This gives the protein CASSWKDTEAFF.

In nucleotides, the CDR3 is TGTGCCAGCAGTTTATTGTCAGGGGGCCAGCCCCAGCATTTT. Amino acid sequence: CASSLLSGGQPQHF. This chain links TRBV28 with TRBJ1-5; 8 bases line up with TRBD1. The CDR3 is 14 residues long. Germline V gives CDR1 MDHEN, CDR2 SYDVKM. The junction had 3 bases not matched to a gene; V was cut back by 1 base and J by 7 bases.

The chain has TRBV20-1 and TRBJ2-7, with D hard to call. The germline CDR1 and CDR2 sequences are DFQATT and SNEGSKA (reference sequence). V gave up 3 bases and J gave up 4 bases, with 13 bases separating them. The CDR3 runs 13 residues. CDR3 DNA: TGCAGTGCTAGCTCCCGGCTAGGGTACGAGCAGTACTTC. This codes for CSASSRLGYEQYF.

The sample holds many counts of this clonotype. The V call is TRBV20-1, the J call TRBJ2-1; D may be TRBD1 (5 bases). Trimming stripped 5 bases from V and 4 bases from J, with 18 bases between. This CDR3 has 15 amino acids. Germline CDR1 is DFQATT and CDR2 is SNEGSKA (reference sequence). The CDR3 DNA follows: TGCAGTGCTCAGCATCCCGACACAGGTTACAATGAGCAGTTCTTC. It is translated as CSAQHPDTGYNEQFF.